This entry lists 5 T cell receptor beta chains sequenced from one sample in a study of response to subunit inactivated influenza vaccine. From the RT-PCR reads, TCRdb called clonotypes with MiXCR, one entry per CDR3 protein. The table includes hundreds of thousands of distinct CDR3 sequences, approximately 15% detected once. The sequences come from PBMCs from blood, collected roughly 15 days before vaccination. These receptors all come from a man aged 45 to 65 who received an inactivated influenza vaccine.

This clonotype has just one count. The rearrangement links TRBV12-3 or TRBV12-4 to TRBJ2-1, with 11 bases aligning to TRBD2. The V and J ends lost 7 bases and 7 bases, in that order; junction bases with no gene match: 9. The CDR3 sequence is 15 residues long. The CDR3 protein is CASTSRLAGKNEQFF. CDR3 sequence (DNA): TGTGCCAGCACCTCGAGACTAGCGGGAAAGAATGAGCAGTTCTTC.

The rearrangement joins TRBV4-2 to TRBJ1-5; 7 bases line up with TRBD1. CDR1 is LGHNA and CDR2 is YNFKEQ in the germline V gene. CDR3 length: 15 amino acids. V shed 1 base, J shed 5 bases, and the junction held 5 bases outside the gene matches. Here the CDR3 DNA reads TGTGCCAGCAGCCAAGGCCCAGGGGGGCATCAGCCCCAGCATTTT. Protein sequence: CASSQGPGGHQPQHF.

The chain employs TRBV20-1 and TRBJ2-7, with 11 bases fitting TRBD1. The germline gives CDR1 DFQATT, CDR2 SNEGSKA (reference sequence). This CDR3 is 13 amino acids long. J was trimmed by 7 bases and V by 5 bases; bases with no gene match: 7. CDR3 nucleotides: TGCAGTGCTCGGGGACAGGGGGGCAGAGAGCAGTACTTC. Translation gives CSARGQGGREQYF.

This clonotype was picked up a small number of times. A junction end diverges from the germline sequence, so it may reflect a read error. The rearrangement joins TRBV2 to TRBJ2-7; 9 bases match TRBD1. Germline CDR1 is SNHLY and CDR2 is FYNNEI. The CDR3 has 16 residues. The CDR3 is CASRLRTITRDRALNF. DNA of the CDR3: TGTGCCAGCAGGCTCCGGACCATTACCCGGGACAGGGCCCTGAACTTC.

The V call is TRBV20-1, the J call TRBJ2-1; perhaps D is TRBD1 or TRBD2 (6 bases each). V was shortened by 2 bases and J by 8 bases, with 16 bases between the two germline ends. The CDR3 has 14 residues. The germline V gene has CDR1 DFQATT and CDR2 SNEGSKA (reference sequence). The chain's CDR3 is CSARKGGPTYEQFF. CDR3 DNA: TGCAGTGCTAGAAAGGGGGGCCCAACGTATGAGCAGTTCTTC.